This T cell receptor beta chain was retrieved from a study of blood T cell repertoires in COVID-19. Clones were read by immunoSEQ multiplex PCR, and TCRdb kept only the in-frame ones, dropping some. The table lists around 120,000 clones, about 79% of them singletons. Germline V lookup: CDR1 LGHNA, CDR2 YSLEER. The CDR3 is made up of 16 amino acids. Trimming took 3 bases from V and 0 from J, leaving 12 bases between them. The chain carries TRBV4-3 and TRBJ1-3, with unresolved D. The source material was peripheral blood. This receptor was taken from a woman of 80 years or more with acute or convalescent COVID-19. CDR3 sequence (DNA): TGCGCCAGCAGCCACTTATCAGCGGACTCTGGAAACACCATATATTTT. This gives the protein CASSHLSADSGNTIYF.